The 21 T cell receptor beta chains in this list originate from one sample, sequenced in a study of T cell responses to AZD1222 COVID-19 vaccine. Sequenced by immunoSEQ multiplex PCR; TCRdb stores in-frame clones only, minus some. The sample lists more than 90,000 clones, around 83% occurring once. This material consisted of peripheral blood, taken 28 days after the second AZD1222 dose. All receptors come from an adult who received the AZD1222 COVID-19 vaccine.

V is TRBV24-1 and J is TRBJ1-2; D is undetermined. Germline V gives CDR1 KGHDR, CDR2 SFDVKD. The CDR3 runs to 14 residues. Trimming shortened V by 5 bases and J by 8 bases, and 17 bases separated the two germline ends. The CDR3 spells CATSVQVSSTGYTF. The CDR3 nucleotides are TGTGCCACCAGTGTGCAGGTGAGCTCAACGGGCTACACCTTC.

The rearrangement joins TRBV11-2 to TRBJ1-4; TRBD1 aligns across 8 bases. The junction had 11 bases not matched to a gene; V was cut back by 5 bases and J by 6 bases. CDR3 length: 16 residues. The germline V gene has CDR1 SGHAT and CDR2 FQNNGV. This CDR3 reads CASSPMFQGADEKLFF. CDR3 nucleotides: TGTGCCAGCAGCCCGATGTTCCAGGGGGCGGATGAAAAACTGTTTTTT.

This rearrangement joins TRBV7-9 to TRBJ1-2; 8 positions agree with TRBD1. The CDR3 is 15 amino acids. The J segment lost 4 bases and the V segment lost 5 bases, leaving 9 bases of the junction unmatched. Germline assignment: CDR1 SEHNR and CDR2 FQNEAQ (reference sequence). The CDR3 reads CASSRRQGISYGYTF. In nucleotides, the CDR3 is TGTGCCAGCAGCAGGAGACAGGGGATATCCTATGGCTACACCTTC.

This sequence joins TRBV12-5 and TRBJ2-1, with D tentatively TRBD2 (7 bases). The length of the CDR3 is 17 residues. V was pared by 5 bases and J by 8 bases, with 25 bases between. The germline gives CDR1 LGHNT, CDR2 FRNRAP. The CDR3 nucleotides read TGTGCTAGTGGTCCCCAGAGGGGGGGCCCAAAGGTAGATGAGCAGTTCTTC. Translated: CASGPQRGGPKVDEQFF.

V and J are TRBV6-5 and TRBJ2-7, with 7 bases lining up with TRBD1. The germline gives CDR1 MNHEY, CDR2 SVGAGI. This CDR3 contains 14 residues. Trimming at V came to 6 bases and at J to 3 bases, leaving 8 bases not matched to a gene. Written as DNA, the CDR3 is TGTGCCAGCAGACCCGCCGGGACAGTCTACGAGCAGTACTTC. This codes for CASRPAGTVYEQYF.

The V call is TRBV21-1, the J call TRBJ1-4. TRBV21-1 is termed a pseudogene. CDR3 length: 16 amino acids. CDR3: CASSKGEGTTNEKLFF. The CDR3 DNA reads as TGTGCCAGCAGCAAAGGGGAGGGAACAACTAATGAAAAACTGTTTTTT.

The chain has TRBV14 and TRBJ2-1; TRBD2 matches 11 bases. CDR1 SGHDN and CDR2 FVKESK come from the germline V gene. The CDR3 sequence is 19 residues long. With V trimmed by 4 bases and J by 0 bases, 11 bases remained unmatched. CDR3 region: CASSRSKGLAASSYNEQFF. For the CDR3, the DNA is TGTGCCAGCAGCCGGAGCAAGGGACTAGCGGCGAGCTCCTACAATGAGCAGTTCTTC.

The J gene is TRBJ1-4, the V gene TRBV7-2, with TRBD1 identical over 9 bases. The V gene end was trimmed by 5 bases and the J gene end by 4 bases; junction bases not matched to a gene: 5. Germline V gene sequence: CDR1 SGHTA, CDR2 FQGNSA. The CDR3 extends over 15 amino acids. The CDR3: CASSLPGQGNEKLFF. The CDR3 coding sequence is TGTGCCAGCAGCCTACCGGGACAGGGTAATGAAAAACTGTTTTTT.

The CDR3 protein is CASSYLPPAGGLHEQYF. In DNA, the CDR3 is TGTGCCAGCAGTTACCTTCCTCCGGCGGGGGGGCTTCACGAGCAGTACTTC. The rearrangement links TRBV6-2 or TRBV6-3 to TRBJ2-7; TRBD2 matches 9 bases. V lost 2 bases and J lost 5; bases outside the gene matches: 13. The germline CDR1 and CDR2 sequences are MNHEY and SVGEGT. The CDR3 has 17 amino acids.

V and J are TRBV5-1 and TRBJ2-1; D gene uncertain. This CDR3 spans 15 amino acids. Germline V CDR1 and CDR2: SGHRS, YFSETQ. Trimming left V 4 bases short and J 4 bases short, with 15 bases between. The CDR3 bases are TGCGCCAGCAGCCTGGGGTCCCTGGAGTACAATGAGCAGTTCTTC. Amino acid sequence: CASSLGSLEYNEQFF.

V usage is TRBV2 and J usage is TRBJ2-7; D possibly matches TRBD1 or TRBD2 (5 bases each). Deletions cut 4 bases from V and 3 bases from J, with 16 bases between. There are 15 residues in the CDR3. Germline assignment: CDR1 SNHLY and CDR2 FYNNEI. The CDR3 here is CASSGGGPGLYEQYF. The CDR3 DNA sequence: TGTGCCAGCAGTGGGGGTGGACCGGGGCTCTACGAGCAGTACTTC.

The chain uses TRBV9 and TRBJ1-6, with D hard to call. V was cut by 0 bases and J by 8 bases, with 9 bases left in between. The CDR3 covers 14 residues. From germline, CDR1 is SGDLS and CDR2 YYNGEE. The chain's CDR3 is CASSVGSRDSPLHF. The CDR3 DNA follows: TGTGCCAGCAGCGTAGGGTCGAGGGATTCACCCCTCCACTTT.

The chain couples TRBV6-5 to TRBJ1-2; 9 bases agree with TRBD1. Germline V gene data show CDR1 as MNHEY and CDR2 as SVGAGI. The CDR3 covers 14 residues. V shed 8 bases, J shed 1 base, and the junction held 5 bases outside the gene matches. The CDR3 bases are TGTGCCAGCGGACGGGACAGGGTTAACTATGGCTACACCTTC. It specifies CASGRDRVNYGYTF.

The J gene is TRBJ2-3, the V gene TRBV5-8; D tentatively reads TRBD1 or TRBD2 (5 bases each). The CDR3 runs 15 residues. In germline, CDR1 is SGHTS, CDR2 YDEGEE. V gave up 4 bases and J gave up 5 bases, with 17 bases separating them. CDR3 amino acids: CASSPGTQTLDTQYF. The CDR3 region has the DNA TGTGCCAGCAGCCCCGGGACGCAAACCCTAGATACGCAGTATTTT.

The V gene is TRBV14, the J gene TRBJ1-1; D uncertain. This CDR3 spans 15 amino acids. V lost 2 bases and J 0 bases, leaving 10 bases between the germline ends. Germline CDR1 reads SGHDN; CDR2 reads FVKESK. The CDR3 protein is CASSQYRVMNTEAFF. For the CDR3, the DNA is TGTGCCAGCAGCCAATATAGGGTAATGAACACTGAAGCTTTCTTT.

V usage is TRBV18 and J usage is TRBJ2-6, with D maybe TRBD1 (5 bases). V was shortened by 1 base and J by 1 base, with 8 bases between the two germline ends. There are 16 residues in the CDR3. Germline V gene sequence: CDR1 KGHSH, CDR2 LQKENI. CDR3: CASSPQGYSGANVLTF. The DNA of the CDR3 is TGTGCCAGCTCACCACAGGGGTATTCTGGGGCCAACGTCCTGACTTTC. Complete variable domain (other parts from reference TRBV18 and TRBJ2-6): NAGVMQNPRHLVRRRGQEARLRCSPMKGHSHVYWYRQLPEEGLKFMVYLQKENIIDESGMPKERFSAEFPKEGPSILRIQQVVRGDSAAYFCASSPQGYSGANVLTFGAGSRLTVL.

The chain links TRBV30 to TRBJ1-1; unclear D gene. Germline V CDR1 and CDR2: GTSNPN, SVGIG (reference sequence). The CDR3 spans 15 residues. V lost 0 bases to trimming and J lost 1 base, with 12 bases between them. Here the CDR3 DNA reads TGTGCCTGGAGTGTATATTACGGGAGGAACACTGAAGCTTTCTTT. This encodes CAWSVYYGRNTEAFF.

The genes are TRBV28 and TRBJ2-7; D is perhaps TRBD2 (6 bases). The CDR3 consists of 15 residues. V was clipped by 4 bases and J by 3 bases, with 16 bases between them. Germline V CDR1 and CDR2: MDHEN, SYDVKM. CDR3 sequence reads: CASSWAGGGNYEQYF. The CDR3 bases are TGTGCCAGCAGTTGGGCGGGTGGAGGGAACTACGAGCAGTACTTC.

This clone was detected once. The chain carries TRBV7-2 and TRBJ1-2, with D tentatively TRBD1 (6 bases). Between the trimmed V and J ends, which lost 4 bases and 0 bases, there was a span of 9 bases. The CDR3 spans 14 residues. CDR1 SGHTA and CDR2 FQGNSA come from the germline V gene. The CDR3 nucleotides are TGTGCCAGCAGCTCGGACAGTTCTAACTATGGCTACACCTTC. Translated, it gives CASSSDSSNYGYTF.

The chain couples TRBV18 to TRBJ1-5; 7 bases match TRBD1. V trimming: 3 bases; J trimming: 0 bases; junction bases outside the gene matches: 17. CDR1 is KGHSH and CDR2 is LQKENI in the germline V gene. This CDR3 spans 20 amino acids. CDR3 sequence (DNA): TGTGCCAGCTCACCCCCGACCCTTGCGACAGGGACAAATAGCAATCAGCCCCAGCATTTT. Its translation is CASSPPTLATGTNSNQPQHF.

The chain employs TRBV5-1 and TRBJ1-6, with a tentative D call TRBD1 (5 bases). Trimming shortened V by 1 base and J by 2 bases, and 16 bases separated the two germline ends. The CDR3 extends over 18 amino acids. Per germline, CDR1 SGHRS and CDR2 YFSETQ. CDR3 nucleotides: TGCGCCAGCAGCTTGACCCCCCAGGGTGGGACCTATAATTCACCCCTCCACTTT. It specifies CASSLTPQGGTYNSPLHF.